The T cell receptor beta chain under discussion was sequenced for a study of neoadjuvant anti-PD-1 for oral cavity cancer. Repertoires were generated with immunoSEQ multiplex PCR, while TCRdb's copy carries only in-frame clones and drops some. The top ten clones hold 2% to 2.5% of a sample with approximately 15,000 clones, roughly 70% of them seen once. Whole-study findings and limits: Higher pretreatment blood Treg/Th17 ratios correlated with higher pretreatment blood and lower post-treatment tumor TCRbeta clonality.

Sample time point: after neoadjuvant nivolumab, at surgical resection. The CDR3 runs to 13 residues. From germline, CDR1 is MNHNY and CDR2 SVGAGI (reference sequence). The V end was cut by 6 bases, the J end by 5 bases, with 10 bases between. As concerns this clone: Its target is unknown.

This chain uses TRBV6-6 with TRBJ2-2; D not certain. The sequence derives from a person between 40 and 85 years old with oral cavity squamous cell carcinoma. Here the sequenced sample was PBMCs, taken after nivolumab (anti-PD-1) treatment. The CDR3: CASRVTLTGELFF. The CDR3 nucleotides read TGTGCCAGCAGAGTTACATTGACCGGGGAGCTGTTTTTT.